This T cell receptor beta chain was recorded in a study of blood T cell repertoires in COVID-19. Across the study: The cDNA or gDNA used as material had been derived from T cells, B-cell-depleted T cells, or PBMCs.

Assay used: immunoSEQ multiplex PCR; TCRdb lists only in-frame clones, some missing. The sample shows 210,000 or so clones, under 95% of them seen only once. The CDR3 has 15 amino acids. CDR1 and CDR2 (germline): SGHAT, FQDESV (reference sequence). With V trimmed by 6 bases and J by 6 bases, 8 bases remained unmatched. The J gene is TRBJ2-1, the V gene TRBV11-1, with 10 bases identical to TRBD2. Source material: peripheral blood. This receptor was identified in a man aged 30 to 45 with acute or convalescent COVID-19. The CDR3 spells CASRAPSGSFNEQFF. CDR3 DNA sequence: TGTGCCAGCAGGGCTCCTAGCGGGAGTTTCAATGAGCAGTTCTTC.